One and the same sample provided the 15 T cell receptor beta chains below, sequenced in a study of shared clonotypes between healthy human individuals. The repertoire was sequenced with immunoSEQ multiplex PCR; TCRdb's copy has only in-frame clones and lacks some. Of over 1.5 million clones listed, 95% to 99% are singletons. The sequencing input was naive CD4+ T cells sorted from blood. This sample's subset: CD45RA+ positively selected. All receptors come from a man aged 25 to 40 in good health.

This chain uses TRBV15 with TRBJ1-4; D is undetermined. Germline values: CDR1 LNHNV, CDR2 YYDKDF (reference sequence). V gave up 0 bases and J gave up 3 bases, with 11 bases separating them. This CDR3 region has 16 residues. The CDR3 DNA is TGTGCCACCAGCAGAGACCCGCGTAGGGCTAATGAAAAACTGTTTTTT. This sequence encodes CATSRDPRRANEKLFF.

This clone was counted a single time. This chain uses TRBV7-3 with TRBJ2-1; D not resolved. This CDR3 contains 14 residues. Germline V CDR1 and CDR2: SGHTA, FQGTGA. V was pared by 2 bases and J by 8 bases, with 13 bases between. The CDR3 protein is CASSLANTVDEQFF. The DNA for the CDR3 is TGTGCCAGCAGCTTAGCAAACACCGTGGATGAGCAGTTCTTC.

The chain couples TRBV15 to TRBJ1-3, with TRBD1 as a possible D gene (6 bases). Trimming shortened V by 3 bases and J by 0 bases, and 12 bases separated the two germline ends. This CDR3 has 16 amino acids. Germline lookup yields CDR1 LNHNV and CDR2 YYDKDF (reference sequence). As DNA, the CDR3 is TGTGCCACCAGCAGGGACAGTCCCTACTCTGGAAACACCATATATTTT. The encoded protein is CATSRDSPYSGNTIYF.

The gene calls are TRBV9 and TRBJ2-7, with a weak D call TRBD2 (5 bases). Between the trimmed V and J ends, which lost 0 bases and 2 bases, there was a span of 12 bases. This CDR3 is 15 amino acids long. Germline loops: CDR1 SGDLS, CDR2 YYNGEE. CDR3 loop: CASSVAPASTYEQYF. DNA of the CDR3: TGTGCCAGCAGCGTAGCCCCCGCTAGCACCTACGAGCAGTACTTC. The variable domain in full, with the rest retrieved from reference TRBV9 and TRBJ2-7, is DSGVTQTPKHLITATGQRVTLRCSPRSGDLSVYWYQQSLDQGLQFLIQYYNGEERAKGNILERFSAQQFPDLHSELNLSSLELGDSALYFCASSVAPASTYEQYFGPGTRLTVT.

CDR3 nucleotides: TGTGCCAGTAGTATAACCGGGACAGGTATCGAAAAACTGTTTTTT. This translates into CASSITGTGIEKLFF. The chain links TRBV19 to TRBJ1-4; the match to TRBD1 covers 8 bases. Germline V gene sequence: CDR1 LNHDA, CDR2 SQIVND (reference sequence). Germline trimming cut 2 bases from V and 8 bases from J; bases unmatched to any gene: 7. The CDR3 has 15 amino acids.

The genes are TRBV15 and TRBJ1-2; a possible D gene is TRBD1 (5 bases). Looked up from germline, CDR1 is LNHNV and CDR2 is YYDKDF (reference sequence). V was shortened by 3 bases and J by 1 base, with 18 bases between the two germline ends. CDR3 length: 17 residues. Here the CDR3 reads CATSRMGLTELNYGYTF. DNA of the CDR3: TGTGCCACCAGCAGGATGGGGCTGACAGAACTTAACTATGGCTACACCTTC.

The chain uses TRBV10-1 and TRBJ2-2; a possible D gene is TRBD1 (6 bases). Trimming took off 0 bases at V and 7 bases at J, with 15 bases between the two ends. The CDR3 has 16 residues. From germline, CDR1 is WNHNN and CDR2 SYGVQD (reference sequence). The CDR3 region has the DNA TGCGCCAGCAGTGAGTCGAGGGCAGGGGCTGTCGGGGAGCTGTTTTTT. It codes for CASSESRAGAVGELFF.

The gene calls are TRBV28 and TRBJ2-7; weak D call: TRBD2 (6 bases). The CDR3 runs to 14 residues. Germline-derived CDR1 and CDR2 are MDHEN and SYDVKM. Trimming took 3 bases from V and 5 from J, leaving 14 bases between them. As DNA, the CDR3 is TGTGCCAGCAGTTTCATCGGGAGTCGCGACGAGCAGTACTTC. As protein: CASSFIGSRDEQYF. The full variable domain, rest sourced from reference TRBV28 and TRBJ2-7, is DVKVTQSSRYLVKRTGEKVFLECVQDMDHENMFWYRQDPGLGLRLIYFSYDVKMKEKGDIPEGYSVSREKKERFSLILESASTNQTSMYLCASSFIGSRDEQYFGPGTRLTVT.

The chain couples TRBV10-3 to TRBJ1-3; no firm D call. The ends were cut back, 4 bases at V and 0 bases at J, with 4 bases in the middle. The CDR3 totals 13 residues. Germline CDR1 reads ENHRY; CDR2 reads SYGVKD. CDR3: CAISGASGNTIYF. Here the CDR3 DNA reads TGTGCCATCAGTGGGGCCTCTGGAAACACCATATATTTT.

Points on this clone: This sample includes further DNA sequences coding for the same CDR3. The chain recombines TRBV7-3 with TRBJ2-3; D is undetermined. The CDR3 consists of 13 residues. Germline V gene sequence: CDR1 SGHTA, CDR2 FQGTGA. V was cut by 0 bases and J by 1 base, with 2 bases left in between. The CDR3 DNA sequence: TGTGCCAGCAGCTTAACTGGCACAGATACGCAGTATTTT. Its protein product is CASSLTGTDTQYF.

With respect to this clone: Other DNA sequences in the same sample also yield this CDR3. This chain links TRBV5-1 with TRBJ2-3; D is possibly TRBD1 (6 bases). Per the germline V gene, CDR1 is SGHRS and CDR2 is YFSETQ. Between the trimmed V and J ends, which lost 2 bases and 0 bases, there was a span of 10 bases. The CDR3 spans 15 residues. The CDR3 nucleotides are TGCGCCAGCAGCTTTTCCGGGACAAGCACAGATACGCAGTATTTT. This translates into CASSFSGTSTDTQYF.

The chain links TRBV7-9 to TRBJ2-7; 10 bases match TRBD1. The CDR3 consists of 14 residues. J lost 6 bases, V lost 5 bases, and 7 bases had no gene match. Germline loops: CDR1 SEHNR, CDR2 FQNEAQ (reference sequence). CDR3 DNA sequence: TGTGCCAGCAGCCAGGGGACAGGGGCGAGCGAGCAGTACTTC. This gives the protein CASSQGTGASEQYF.

The rearrangement uses TRBV28 and TRBJ1-5, with TRBD1 as a possible D gene (5 bases). The CDR3 is made up of 16 amino acids. V was pared by 5 bases and J by 0 bases, with 14 bases between. Germline lookup yields CDR1 MDHEN and CDR2 SYDVKM. Here the CDR3 DNA reads TGTGCCAGCAGTCCAATGGGGGTTGTTAGCAATCAGCCCCAGCATTTT. It specifies CASSPMGVVSNQPQHF.

J is TRBJ1-5 and V is TRBV7-2, with 7 bases matching TRBD1. V shed 2 bases, J shed 6 bases, and the junction held 10 bases outside the gene matches. CDR3 length: 16 amino acids. Germline V gene data show CDR1 as SGHTA and CDR2 as FQGNSA. This chain's CDR3 is CASSLFPSRGLQPQHF. The CDR3 DNA reads TGTGCCAGCAGCTTATTTCCTTCTAGGGGGCTTCAGCCCCAGCATTTT.

The chain joins TRBV28 to TRBJ1-2; 8 bases match TRBD1. The CDR3 sequence is 15 residues long. The ends lost 5 bases at V and 4 bases at J; junction bases unmatched: 9. From germline, CDR1 is MDHEN and CDR2 SYDVKM. The DNA for the CDR3 is TGTGCCAGCAGTGGACAGGGTTGGTTGTTCTATGGCTACACCTTC. This translates into CASSGQGWLFYGYTF.